This T cell receptor beta chain was found in a study of response to subunit inactivated influenza vaccine. Study results and caveats: Authors suggested each seasonal flu vaccination may recruit only limited numbers of new T cells.

This clonotype was detected once. Its matching antigen is unknown. TCRdb re-derived calls from the RT-PCR reads in MiXCR, one entry per CDR3 protein. The sample comprises around 790,000 distinct CDR3 sequences, 20% to 25% of which are singletons, and roughly a tenth rests with the top ten. CDR3 length: 15 amino acids. This clonotype originated in a man aged 45-65 years who received an inactivated influenza vaccine. This chain joins TRBV3-2 and TRBJ2-1; the table's D gene call, TRBD1, was not cross checked with the DNA. TRBV3-2 is listed as a pseudogene. The specimen comprised PBMCs from blood, sampled roughly 5 days after vaccination. CDR3 bases: TGTGCCTCCAGCCCGAACAGGGTTGGTGGCGATGAGCAGTTCTTC. Translating gives CASSPNRVGGDEQFF.